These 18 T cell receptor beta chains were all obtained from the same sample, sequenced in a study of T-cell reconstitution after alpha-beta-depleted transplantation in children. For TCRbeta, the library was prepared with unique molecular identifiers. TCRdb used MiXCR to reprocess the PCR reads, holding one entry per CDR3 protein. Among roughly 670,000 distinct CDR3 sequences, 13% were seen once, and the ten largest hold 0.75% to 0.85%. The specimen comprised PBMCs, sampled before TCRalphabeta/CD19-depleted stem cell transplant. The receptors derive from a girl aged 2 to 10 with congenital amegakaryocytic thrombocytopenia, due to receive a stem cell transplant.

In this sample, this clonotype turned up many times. CDR3 sequence: CASSKLFQETQYF. CDR3 DNA: TGTGCCAGCAGCAAACTATTTCAAGAGACCCAGTACTTC. The V and J genes are TRBV11-2 and TRBJ2-5; D remains unclear. Germline-derived CDR1 and CDR2 are SGHAT and FQNNGV. The CDR3 loop spans 13 amino acids. Trimming left V 5 bases short and J 2 bases short, with 9 bases between.

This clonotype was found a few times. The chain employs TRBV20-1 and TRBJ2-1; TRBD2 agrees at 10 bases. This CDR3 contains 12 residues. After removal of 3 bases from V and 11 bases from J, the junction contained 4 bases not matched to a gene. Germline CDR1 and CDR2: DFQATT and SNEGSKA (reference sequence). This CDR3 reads CSARLAGDQQFF. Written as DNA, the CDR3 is TGCAGTGCTAGGCTAGCGGGAGACCAGCAGTTCTTC.

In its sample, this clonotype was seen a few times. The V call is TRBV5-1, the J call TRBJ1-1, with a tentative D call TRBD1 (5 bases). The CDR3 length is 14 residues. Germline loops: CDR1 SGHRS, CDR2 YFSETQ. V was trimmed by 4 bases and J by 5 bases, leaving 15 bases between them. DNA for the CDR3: TGCGCCAGCAGCCCCGGAGGGGCAGGGACTGAAGCTTTCTTT. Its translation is CASSPGGAGTEAFF.

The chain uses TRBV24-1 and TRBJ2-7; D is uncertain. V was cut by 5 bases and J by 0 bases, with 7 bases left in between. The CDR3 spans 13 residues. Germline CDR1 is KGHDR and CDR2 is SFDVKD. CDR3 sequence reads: CATSGIPSYEQYF. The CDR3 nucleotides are TGTGCCACCAGTGGCATCCCCTCCTACGAGCAGTACTTC.

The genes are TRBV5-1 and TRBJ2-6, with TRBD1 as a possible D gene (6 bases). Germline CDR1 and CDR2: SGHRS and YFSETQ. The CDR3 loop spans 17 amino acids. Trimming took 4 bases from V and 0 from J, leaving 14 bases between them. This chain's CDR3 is CASSRRTDYSGANVLTF. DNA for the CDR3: TGCGCCAGCAGCCGCCGGACAGACTACTCTGGGGCCAACGTCCTGACTTTC.

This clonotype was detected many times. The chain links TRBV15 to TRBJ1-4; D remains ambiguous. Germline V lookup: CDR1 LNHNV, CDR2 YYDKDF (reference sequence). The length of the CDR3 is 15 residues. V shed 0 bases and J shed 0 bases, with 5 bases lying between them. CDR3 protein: CATSRDGATNEKLFF. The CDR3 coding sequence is TGTGCCACCAGCAGAGACGGTGCAACTAATGAAAAACTGTTTTTT.

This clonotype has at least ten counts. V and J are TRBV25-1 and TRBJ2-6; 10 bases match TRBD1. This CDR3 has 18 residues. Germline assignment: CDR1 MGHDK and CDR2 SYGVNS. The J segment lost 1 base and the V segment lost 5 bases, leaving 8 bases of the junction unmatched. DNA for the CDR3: TGTGCCAGCAGTAGCTCGGGACAGGGGCCTTCTGGGGCCAACGTCCTGACTTTC. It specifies CASSSSGQGPSGANVLTF.

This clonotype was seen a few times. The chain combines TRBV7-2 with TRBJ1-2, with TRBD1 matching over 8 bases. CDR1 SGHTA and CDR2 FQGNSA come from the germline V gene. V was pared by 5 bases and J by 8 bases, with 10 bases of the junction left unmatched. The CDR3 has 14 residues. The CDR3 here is CASSTGDRKGGYTF. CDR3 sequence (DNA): TGTGCCAGCAGCACGGGGGACAGGAAGGGAGGCTACACCTTC.

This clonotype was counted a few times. CDR3 DNA sequence: TGTGCCAGCAGCTTATCCGGGGGGACAGCCGTCGGTTCCTATAATTCACCCCTCCACTTT. It specifies CASSLSGGTAVGSYNSPLHF. V is TRBV11-2 and J is TRBJ1-6, with 7 bases that match TRBD1. V dropped 2 bases and J dropped 1; count of bases not matched to a gene: 14. There are 20 residues in the CDR3. Germline lookup yields CDR1 SGHAT and CDR2 FQNNGV.

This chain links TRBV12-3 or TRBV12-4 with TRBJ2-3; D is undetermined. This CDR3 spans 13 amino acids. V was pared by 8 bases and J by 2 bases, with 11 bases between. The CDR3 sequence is CASRQRATDTQYF. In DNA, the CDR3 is TGTGCCAGCCGTCAACGCGCCACAGATACGCAGTATTTT.

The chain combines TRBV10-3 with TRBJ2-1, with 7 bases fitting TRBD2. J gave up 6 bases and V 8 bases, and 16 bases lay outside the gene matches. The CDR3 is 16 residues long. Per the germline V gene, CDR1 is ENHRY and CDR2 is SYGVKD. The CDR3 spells CAIELGGSGQINEQFF. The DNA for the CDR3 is TGTGCCATCGAGTTGGGAGGGAGCGGTCAAATCAATGAGCAGTTCTTC.

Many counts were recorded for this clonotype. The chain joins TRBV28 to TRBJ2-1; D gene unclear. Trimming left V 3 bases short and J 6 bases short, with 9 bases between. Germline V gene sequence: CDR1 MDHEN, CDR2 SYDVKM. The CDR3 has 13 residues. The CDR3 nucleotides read TGTGCCAGCAGTTTTAACGGAATCAATGAGCAGTTCTTC. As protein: CASSFNGINEQFF.

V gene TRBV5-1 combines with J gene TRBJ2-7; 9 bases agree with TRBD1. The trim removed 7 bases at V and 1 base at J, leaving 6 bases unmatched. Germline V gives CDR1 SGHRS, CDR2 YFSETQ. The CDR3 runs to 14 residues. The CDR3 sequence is CASQLGTGSYEQYF. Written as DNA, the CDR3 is TGCGCCAGCCAGCTGGGGACAGGGTCCTACGAGCAGTACTTC.

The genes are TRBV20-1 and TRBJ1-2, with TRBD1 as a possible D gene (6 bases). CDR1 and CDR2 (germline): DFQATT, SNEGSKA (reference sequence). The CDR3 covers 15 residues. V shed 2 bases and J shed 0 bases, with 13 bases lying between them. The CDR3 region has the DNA TGCAGTGCTAGACCAACAGGGACATCTAACTATGGCTACACCTTC. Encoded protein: CSARPTGTSNYGYTF.

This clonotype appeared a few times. The CDR3 spells CASSLGTRASTDTQYF. The CDR3 region has the DNA TGTGCCAGCAGCTTGGGGACTCGGGCCAGCACAGATACGCAGTATTTT. V and J are TRBV7-9 and TRBJ2-3, with D perhaps matching TRBD2 (6 bases). Germline CDR1 SEHNR, CDR2 FQNEAQ (reference sequence). The CDR3 is made up of 16 amino acids. Trimming left V 3 bases short and J 0 bases short, with 13 bases between.

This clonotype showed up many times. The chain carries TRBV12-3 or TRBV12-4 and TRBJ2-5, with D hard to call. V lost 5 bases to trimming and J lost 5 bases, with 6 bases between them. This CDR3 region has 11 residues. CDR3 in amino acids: CASSRMETQYF. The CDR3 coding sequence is TGTGCCAGCAGTAGGATGGAGACCCAGTACTTC.

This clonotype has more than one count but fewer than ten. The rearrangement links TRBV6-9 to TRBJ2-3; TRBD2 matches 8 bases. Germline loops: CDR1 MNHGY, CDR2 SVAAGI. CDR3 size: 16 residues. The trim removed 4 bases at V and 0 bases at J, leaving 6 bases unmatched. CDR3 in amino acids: CASSFLSGRSTDTQYF. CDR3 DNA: TGTGCCAGCAGTTTTTTAAGCGGGAGAAGCACAGATACGCAGTATTTT.

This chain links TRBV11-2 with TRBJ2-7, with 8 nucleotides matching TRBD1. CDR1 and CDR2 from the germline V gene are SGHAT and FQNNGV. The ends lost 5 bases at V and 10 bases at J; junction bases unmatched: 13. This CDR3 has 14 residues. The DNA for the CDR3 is TGTGCCAGCAGCGAAATCTCAGGGGGCGGCGCCCAGTACTTC. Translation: CASSEISGGGAQYF. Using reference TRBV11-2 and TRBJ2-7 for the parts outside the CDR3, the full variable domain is EAGVAQSPRYKIIEKRQSVAFWCNPISGHATLYWYQQILGQGPKLLIQFQNNGVVDDSQLPKDRFSAERLKGVDSTLKIQPAKLEDSAVYLCASSEISGGGAQYFGPGTRLTVT.